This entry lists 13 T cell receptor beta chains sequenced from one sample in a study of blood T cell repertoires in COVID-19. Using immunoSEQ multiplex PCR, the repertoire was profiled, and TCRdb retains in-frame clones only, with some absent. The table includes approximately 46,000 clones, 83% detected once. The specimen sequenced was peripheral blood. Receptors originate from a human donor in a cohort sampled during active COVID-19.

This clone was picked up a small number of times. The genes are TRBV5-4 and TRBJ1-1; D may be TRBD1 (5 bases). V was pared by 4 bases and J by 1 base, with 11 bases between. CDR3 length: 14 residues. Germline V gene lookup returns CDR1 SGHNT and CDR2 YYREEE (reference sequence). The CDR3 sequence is CASSIDSTNTEAFF. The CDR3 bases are TGTGCCAGCAGCATTGACAGCACGAACACTGAAGCTTTCTTT.

In nucleotides, the CDR3 is TGTGCCTGGACTCCGGGACAGGGGAATTCACCCCTCCACTTT. The encoded protein is CAWTPGQGNSPLHF. The rearrangement joins TRBV30 to TRBJ1-6; TRBD1 matches at 10 bases. V lost 4 bases and J lost 7; bases outside the gene matches: 4. The germline V gene has CDR1 GTSNPN and CDR2 SVGIG (reference sequence). The CDR3 extends over 14 amino acids.

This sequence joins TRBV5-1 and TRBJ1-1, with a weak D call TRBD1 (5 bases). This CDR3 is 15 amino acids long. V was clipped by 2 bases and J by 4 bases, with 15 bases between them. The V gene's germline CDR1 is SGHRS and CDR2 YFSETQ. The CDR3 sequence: CASSFGDAGGTEAFF. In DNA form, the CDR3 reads TGCGCCAGCAGCTTCGGGGACGCGGGAGGCACTGAAGCTTTCTTT.

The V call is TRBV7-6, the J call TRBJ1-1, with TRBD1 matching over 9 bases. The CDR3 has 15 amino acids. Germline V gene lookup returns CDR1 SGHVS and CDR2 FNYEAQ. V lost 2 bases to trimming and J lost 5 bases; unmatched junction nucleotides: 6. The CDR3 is CASSLRTGERTEAFF. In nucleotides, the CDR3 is TGTGCCAGCAGCTTACGGACAGGGGAAAGGACTGAAGCTTTCTTT.

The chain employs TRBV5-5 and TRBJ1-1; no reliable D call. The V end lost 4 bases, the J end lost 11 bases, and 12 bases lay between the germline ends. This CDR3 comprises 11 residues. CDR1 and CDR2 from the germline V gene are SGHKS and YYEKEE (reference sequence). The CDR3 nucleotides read TGTGCCAGCAGCATAAAAGTCGAGGCTTTCTTT. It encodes CASSIKVEAFF.

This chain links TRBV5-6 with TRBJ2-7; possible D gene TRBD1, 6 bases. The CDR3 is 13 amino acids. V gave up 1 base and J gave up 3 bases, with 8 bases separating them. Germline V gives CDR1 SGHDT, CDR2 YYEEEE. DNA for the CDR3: TGTGCCAGCAGCTTGACAGGGATCTACGAGCAGTACTTC. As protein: CASSLTGIYEQYF.

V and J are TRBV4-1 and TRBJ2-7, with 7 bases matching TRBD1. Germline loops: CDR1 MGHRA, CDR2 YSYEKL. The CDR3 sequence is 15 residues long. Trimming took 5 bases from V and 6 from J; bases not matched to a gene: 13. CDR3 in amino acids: CASSRRQGKVVEQYF. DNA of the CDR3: TGCGCCAGCAGCAGACGACAGGGTAAGGTCGTCGAGCAGTACTTC.

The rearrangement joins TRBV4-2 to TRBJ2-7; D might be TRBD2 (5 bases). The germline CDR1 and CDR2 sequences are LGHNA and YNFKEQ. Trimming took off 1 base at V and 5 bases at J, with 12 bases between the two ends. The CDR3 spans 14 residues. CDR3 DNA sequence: TGTGCCAGCAGCCAAGCGAGGCTAGCCCACGAGCAGTACTTC. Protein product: CASSQARLAHEQYF.

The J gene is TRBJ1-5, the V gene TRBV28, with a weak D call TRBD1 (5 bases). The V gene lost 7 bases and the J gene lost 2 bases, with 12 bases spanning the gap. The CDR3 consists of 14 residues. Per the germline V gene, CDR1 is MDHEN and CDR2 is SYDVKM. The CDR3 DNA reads TGTGCCAGCACAACAGGTGAGCGCAATCAGCCCCAGCATTTT. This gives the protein CASTTGERNQPQHF.

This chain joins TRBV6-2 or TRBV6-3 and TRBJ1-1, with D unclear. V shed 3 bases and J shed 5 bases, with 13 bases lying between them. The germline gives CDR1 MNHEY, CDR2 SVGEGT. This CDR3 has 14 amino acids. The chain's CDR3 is CASSYSGGQTEAFF. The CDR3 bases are TGTGCCAGCAGTTATAGCGGAGGGCAAACTGAAGCTTTCTTT.

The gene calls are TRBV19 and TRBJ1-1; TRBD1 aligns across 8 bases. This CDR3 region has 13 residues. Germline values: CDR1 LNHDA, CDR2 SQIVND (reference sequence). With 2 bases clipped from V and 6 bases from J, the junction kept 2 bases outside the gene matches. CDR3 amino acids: CASSIQGAAEAFF. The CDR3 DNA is TGTGCCAGTAGTATACAGGGGGCGGCTGAAGCTTTCTTT.

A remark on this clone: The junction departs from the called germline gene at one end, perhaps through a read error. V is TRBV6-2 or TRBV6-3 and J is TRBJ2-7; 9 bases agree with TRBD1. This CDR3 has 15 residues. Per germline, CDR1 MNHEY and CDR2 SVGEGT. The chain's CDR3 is CASSDSGTGYYEQYF. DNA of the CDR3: TGTGCCAGCAGTGACTCCGGGACAGGGTACTACGAGCAGTACTTC.

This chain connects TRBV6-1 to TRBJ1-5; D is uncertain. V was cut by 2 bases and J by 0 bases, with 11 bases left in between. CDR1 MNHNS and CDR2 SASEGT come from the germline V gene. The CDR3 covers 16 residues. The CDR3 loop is CASSESLEYSNQPQHF. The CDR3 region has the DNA TGTGCCAGCAGTGAATCCTTAGAATATAGCAATCAGCCCCAGCATTTT.